This TCR beta chain was retrieved from a study of sequential checkpoint blockade in melanoma (dated by TCRdb to about 2019). Study-level background: Patients were randomized 1:1 to first-line nivolumab followed by ipilimumab (arm A) or ipilimumab followed by nivolumab (arm B). Maintenance nivolumab came after both trial sequences. Points the paper makes about the study in general: Validation of the response-prediction model combining TCR metrics and mutation burden is needed in larger, independent patient cohorts.

The germline V gene (reference sequence) specifies LNHDA as CDR1 and SQIVND as CDR2. The CDR3 covers 14 residues, taking in both the cysteine and the phenylalanine. The kept DNA is CDR3 alone, 42 bases in frame from the first base. V is pared back by 5 bases and J by 1 base, with 10 bases lying between the germline termini. About this clone: What this receptor recognizes is not known. Within one base of it there is no much larger clone, and no base qualities were kept.

Interpreted using the paper, the treatment or condition label stands for: randomized to nivolumab then ipilimumab (arm A) or the reverse (arm B). No trial patient had received prior DNA-damaging chemotherapy. A FACS Aria II flow cytometer was used to sort live CD3+CD8+ cells that were negative for CD19 and CD56 from thawed PBMCs. Samples were obtained from patients with melanoma enrolled in CheckMate 064, a randomized, open-label phase II trial of sequential checkpoint blockade. Peripheral blood mononuclear cells were obtained through leukapheresis, purified using Ficoll-Paque, and frozen in human serum containing roughly 9.8% DMSO. Right after sorting, the blood CD3+CD8+ cells were verified to be >98% pure, and DNA extraction followed. TCRbeta CDR3 regions were immunosequenced from genomic DNA with the immunoSEQ Assay. Before high-throughput sequencing, the genomic DNA was amplified using bias-controlled multiplex PCR. As for the authors' bioinformatics: To quantify the absolute abundance of each unique TCRbeta CDR3 region, the sequences were collapsed and filtered. Clonality, defined as 1 minus Pielou's evenness, was calculated using only productive rearrangements. Clones with significantly greater frequencies in on-treatment versus baseline samples were identified using a previously published method. TCRdb mirrors the immuneACCESS table, restricted to in-frame sequences. Some clones are absent from its copies; in checked studies, under half trace to an unresolved V gene, and the reason for the others is unknown. The V and J calls and clone size are taken from that table; D and trimming were inferred from the DNA. In this sample the table shows 40,000 or so clones, roughly 85% of which occur a single time. Of the sample, around 12% is held by the ten largest clones.

The rearrangement combines TRBV19 with TRBJ2-3; TRBD1 is a possible D gene, resting on 6 matching bases. Sequences were derived from CD8+ T cells sorted from blood (inferred from file names), sampled from a patient given nivolumab and ipilimumab in sequence. The sequence came from a human donor with melanoma. The bases are TGTGCCAGTAGTTCACAGGGCGGCACAGATACGCAGTATTTT. Translated, it reads CASSSQGGTDTQYF.